The entry below describes one T cell receptor beta chain. Antigen unknown. The CDR3 consists of 11 residues. V was shortened by 6 bases and J by 11 bases, with 8 bases between the two germline ends. TCRdb redid the calling of the reads with MiXCR, one entry per CDR3 protein. This table has about 310,000 distinct CDR3 sequences, 25% appearing once. The data were taken from a study of T cell repertoires in cytomegalovirus infection. Study in general: CMV infection and matching HLA type were both indicated by public TCR beta signatures.

General study results and limits: In two of eight donors, the top clonotype was HLA-C-restricted CMV-specific. Accumulated public TCR beta family frequency recognized individuals carrying CMV together with the relevant HLA.

This receptor was obtained from a human donor in good health (CMV status not recorded). Some clones in this sample may be carry-over from other donors' samples. This chain joins TRBV12-3 or TRBV12-4 and TRBJ1-6; D is perhaps TRBD1 (5 bases). The sequences come from cultured PBMCs, collected from culture after CMV antigen stimulation. CDR3 amino acids: CASSGGPPLHF. The CDR3 coding sequence is TGTGCCAGCAGCGGGGGTCCACCCCTCCACTTT.